The entry below describes one TCR beta chain. Sequenced by immunoSEQ multiplex PCR; TCRdb stores in-frame clones only, minus some. The repertoire holds tens of thousands of clones, roughly 83% seen once, with approximately 6.9% in the top ten. It was during active infection that Seattle patients were enrolled and then longitudinally followed. The CDR3 is made up of 15 amino acids. The J segment lost 2 bases and the V segment lost 4 bases, leaving 2 bases of the junction unmatched. Germline V CDR1 and CDR2: MDHEN, SYDVKM. These data originate in a study of blood T cell repertoires in COVID-19. Across the study: Samples of COVID-19 (acute and convalescent) were obtained from the United States, Italy and Spain. In each case, the material was cDNA or gDNA derived from T cells, B-cell-depleted T cells, or PBMCs.

This clonotype was obtained from a young man with COVID-19, enrolled during active disease. The chain employs TRBV28 and TRBJ2-6; 7 bases line up with TRBD1. The sample consisted of peripheral blood. The CDR3 spells CASSSTGTGANVLTF. The DNA for the CDR3 is TGTGCCAGCAGTTCGACAGGGACTGGGGCCAACGTCCTGACTTTC.